Included here is one T cell receptor beta chain sequence, with context. Its matching antigen is unknown. With random hexamers, roughly 0.5 to 1 ug RNA was reverse transcribed. Amplification of TCR beta CDR3 was carried out by immunoSEQ multiplex PCR, which covered 54 Vbeta and 13 Jbeta segments. TCRdb re-analysed the immunoSEQ multiplex PCR reads in MiXCR, keeping a single row per CDR3 protein. The sample shows 150,000 or so distinct CDR3 sequences, roughly 95% of them seen only once. This CDR3 is 19 amino acids long. CDR1 is LGHDT and CDR2 is YNNKEL in the germline V gene (reference sequence). Between the trimmed V and J ends, which lost 0 bases and 2 bases, there was a span of 22 bases. The sample is drawn from a study of CD8 T cells in Susac syndrome. Background on the study: Blood was drawn from Susac syndrome patients while they were therapy-naive, on corticosteroids, or on intravenous immunoglobulin alone.

General observations from the study: The CD4+ T cell repertoires from Susac syndrome exhibited no clonal expansion.

Sequenced material: CD4+ T cells from PBMCs. This sequence originates from a human donor with Susac syndrome. V and J are TRBV3-1 and TRBJ2-5; D may be TRBD1 (7 bases). This CDR3 reads CASSQDLKIQGGPQETQYF. The CDR3, as DNA: TGTGCCAGCAGCCAAGATCTGAAGATTCAGGGGGGCCCGCAAGAGACCCAGTACTTC.